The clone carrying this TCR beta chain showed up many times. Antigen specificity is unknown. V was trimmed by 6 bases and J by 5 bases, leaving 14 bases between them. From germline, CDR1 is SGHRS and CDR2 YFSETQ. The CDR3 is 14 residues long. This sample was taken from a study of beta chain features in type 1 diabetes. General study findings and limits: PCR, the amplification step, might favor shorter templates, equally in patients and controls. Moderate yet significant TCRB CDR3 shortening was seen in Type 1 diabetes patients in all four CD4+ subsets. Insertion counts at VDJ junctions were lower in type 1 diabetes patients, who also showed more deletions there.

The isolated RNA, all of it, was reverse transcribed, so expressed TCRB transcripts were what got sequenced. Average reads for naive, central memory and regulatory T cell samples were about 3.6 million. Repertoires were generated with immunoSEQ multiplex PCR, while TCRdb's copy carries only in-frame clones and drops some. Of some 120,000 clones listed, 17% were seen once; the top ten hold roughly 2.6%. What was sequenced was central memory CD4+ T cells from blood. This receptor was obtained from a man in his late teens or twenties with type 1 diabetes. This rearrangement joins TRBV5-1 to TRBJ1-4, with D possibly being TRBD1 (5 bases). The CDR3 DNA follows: TGCGCCAGCAAGCTTGGGACTGAGAATGAAAAACTGTTTTTT. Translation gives CASKLGTENEKLFF.